This T cell receptor beta chain is from a study of OX40 agonist ivuxolimab in advanced cancers. Whole-study context: With ivuxolimab, an agonistic anti-OX40 (CD134) antibody, patients were treated. Patients got intravenous ivuxolimab at 0.01 to 10 mg/kg every 2 weeks.

Germline assignment: CDR1 KGHSH and CDR2 LQKENI. The CDR3 has 14 amino acids. Trimming cost V 6 bases and J 1 base, with 13 bases left between them. The study's findings and limits: Expanded clones were, on average, more numerous in CD8+ T cells than in CD4+.

This clone came up once. Antigen unknown. The identical CDR3 is also encoded by other nucleotide sequences in the sample. Repertoires were generated with immunoSEQ multiplex PCR, while TCRdb's copy carries only in-frame clones and drops some. Of 99,000 or so clones listed, roughly 95% are singletons. The chain uses TRBV18 and TRBJ2-7, with D possibly TRBD1 on 5 matching bases. Sequenced material: CD4+ or CD8+ T cells sorted from blood, taken in a trial of the OX40 agonist ivuxolimab. This sequence originates from an adult with an advanced solid tumor such as melanoma, head and neck, liver or kidney cancer. CDR3 sequence (DNA): TGTGCCAGCTCCCTTGGGCAGGGTTCCTACGAGCAGTACTTC. It specifies CASSLGQGSYEQYF. The full variable domain, rest sourced from reference TRBV18 and TRBJ2-7, is NAGVMQNPRHLVRRRGQEARLRCSPMKGHSHVYWYRQLPEEGLKFMVYLQKENIIDESGMPKERFSAEFPKEGPSILRIQQVVRGDSAAYFCASSLGQGSYEQYFGPGTRLTVT.